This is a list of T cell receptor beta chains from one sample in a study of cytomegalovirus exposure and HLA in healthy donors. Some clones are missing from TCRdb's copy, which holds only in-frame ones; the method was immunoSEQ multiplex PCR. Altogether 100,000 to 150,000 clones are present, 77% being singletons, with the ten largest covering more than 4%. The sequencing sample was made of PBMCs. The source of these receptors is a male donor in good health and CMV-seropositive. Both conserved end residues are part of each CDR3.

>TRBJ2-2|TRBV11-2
CASSWETTGELFF
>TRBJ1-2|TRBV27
CASSLSTSFNYGYTF
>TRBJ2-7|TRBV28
CASKQGPYEQYF
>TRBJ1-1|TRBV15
CATSREGRGRRTEAFF
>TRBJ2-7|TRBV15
CATSRDQWSGSTFFF
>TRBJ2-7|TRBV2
CASSERLGREQYF
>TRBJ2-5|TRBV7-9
CASSPRAASGTQETQYF
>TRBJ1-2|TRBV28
CASSRDRGKDYGYTF
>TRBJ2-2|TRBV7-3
CASSPGRAVDTGELFF
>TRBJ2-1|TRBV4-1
CASGTGTTYNEQFF
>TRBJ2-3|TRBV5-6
CASSLAGGWSRASRRTQYF
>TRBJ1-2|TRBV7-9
CASTGGLILNYGYTF
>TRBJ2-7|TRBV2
CASSGTSARYEQYF
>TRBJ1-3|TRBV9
CASSVTMGGQGSGNTIYF
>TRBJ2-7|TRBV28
CASILGEEQYF